This T cell receptor (beta chain) was identified during a study of CD8 T cells in ankylosing spondylitis. Study-wide findings and caveats: Clones tied to disease were said to be significantly enriched in matched ankylosing spondylitis synovial fluid. Previously reported in reactive arthritis synovial fluid and blood were some of the motif variants. Characteristic of ankylosing spondylitis blood, it appeared, was a TCR beta motif comprising roughly eight highly homologous variants.

Library preparation for TCR beta used quantitative 5'-RACE with molecular barcodes. Each CDR3 protein gets one entry after TCRdb re-called the 5' RACE reads with MiXCR. The sample has 250,000 or so distinct CDR3 sequences; approximately 24% are singletons. The CDR3 sequence is 15 residues long. CDR1 is MNHEY, CDR2 SMNVEV, per germline (reference sequence). V lost 4 bases and J lost 0; bases outside the gene matches: 6. Concerning this clonotype: Antigen: not known.

V is TRBV27 and J is TRBJ2-7; TRBD1 matches at 7 bases. This receptor was taken from a male donor with ankylosing spondylitis or in good health (not recorded which). Material for sequencing was blood, either unsorted or a sorted T cell fraction (not recorded which). CDR3 loop: CASSSPDRSSYEQYF. CDR3 coding DNA: TGTGCCAGCAGTTCCCCGGACAGGAGCTCCTACGAGCAGTACTTC.